These T cell receptor beta chains were read from a single sample in a study of T cells after yellow fever vaccination. TCRdb re-analysed the 5' RACE reads in MiXCR, keeping a single row per CDR3 protein. The data show about 580,000 distinct CDR3 sequences, roughly 17% seen once. This material consisted of PBMCs, taken 5 days after the first yellow fever vaccination. The source is a man between 18 and 29 years old who received the YFV17D yellow fever vaccine. The conserved cysteine and the conserved F or W are not part of the CDR3 here. The D gene is left open where the match is weak.

>TRBV19|TRBJ1-5|-|12
ASSINMDGKPQH
>TRBV2|TRBJ2-5|-|9
ASSVEGTQY
>TRBV24-1|TRBJ2-1|-|11
ATSDFGGNEQF
>TRBV4-2|TRBJ2-3|-|14
ASSQVGRTNTDTQY
>TRBV4-3|TRBJ2-3|TRBD1|18
ASSLGTGTGAYSSTDTQY
>TRBV18|TRBJ2-3|-|12
ASSPPLAGGTQY
>TRBV7-2|TRBJ1-2|-|13
ASSLYSVDNYGYT
>TRBV18|TRBJ1-1|-|11
ASSPQENTEAF
>TRBV4-2|TRBJ2-1|TRBD2|13
ASSPALAGGHEQF
>TRBV5-1|TRBJ2-1|TRBD2|14
ASSFTTSGGANEQF
>TRBV7-9|TRBJ2-1|-|11
ASSFITDNEQF
>TRBV10-1|TRBJ2-3|TRBD2|14
ASSAKTSGTSDTQY
>TRBV12-3/TRBV12-4|TRBJ1-2|TRBD1|11
ASSLRTGNGYT
>TRBV3-1|TRBJ1-3|TRBD1|12
ASSQTDRGNTIY
>TRBV7-9|TRBJ2-1|-|12
ASSLRWAGNEQF
>TRBV6-5|TRBJ2-3|TRBD2|16
ASSYLPSSGGWTDTQY
>TRBV4-1|TRBJ1-6|TRBD1|13
ASSQRQGLYSPLH
>TRBV4-1|TRBJ1-2|-|11
ASSPRYGQGYT
>TRBV12-3/TRBV12-4|TRBJ1-1|-|12
ASSRTPTGREAF
>TRBV28|TRBJ1-1|-|11
ASTPDGRTEAF